Shown below are 10 T cell receptor beta chains from a single sample sequenced in a study of Ad26.COV2.S vaccination and SARS-CoV-2 variants. The data were produced by immunoSEQ multiplex PCR, yet TCRdb's version contains in-frame clones alone and is incomplete. The table has about 250,000 clones, approximately 89% seen once. Documented treatment: approximately 18 received Ad26.COV2.S at low or high dose, single or two shots; 5 received placebo; per-sample allocation not given. All samples were drawn on day 63, counting from the first vaccine or placebo injection. Material: peripheral blood, obtained in a trial of Ad26.COV2.S vaccine versus placebo. These receptors all stem from a person between 18 and 60 years old who received the Ad26.COV2.S COVID-19 vaccine or a placebo.

V usage is TRBV11-3 and J usage is TRBJ2-3, with TRBD2 matching over 8 bases. The J segment lost 1 base and the V segment lost 2 bases, leaving 2 bases of the junction unmatched. The CDR3 spans 15 residues. CDR1 SGHNT and CDR2 YENEEA come from the germline V gene. The CDR3 sequence is CASSLSTSGTDTQYF. CDR3 nucleotides: TGTGCCAGCAGCTTATCGACTAGCGGCACAGATACGCAGTATTTT.

The chain employs TRBV2 and TRBJ2-7; perhaps TRBD2 as D (5 bases). From germline, CDR1 is SNHLY and CDR2 FYNNEI. The CDR3 covers 13 residues. Trimming pared 4 bases from V and 4 bases from J, leaving 11 bases between. CDR3 sequence: CASSVGGPYEQYF. As DNA, the CDR3 is TGTGCCAGCAGTGTCGGCGGGCCGTACGAGCAGTACTTC.

V and J are TRBV2 and TRBJ2-1; 11 nucleotides agree with TRBD2. The CDR3 is 14 amino acids. The germline CDR1 and CDR2 sequences are SNHLY and FYNNEI. After removal of 7 bases from V and 3 bases from J, the junction contained 2 bases not matched to a gene. In nucleotides, the CDR3 is TGTGCCAGCACCCTAGCGGGAGGCTACAATGAGCAGTTCTTC. Protein product: CASTLAGGYNEQFF.

In DNA, the CDR3 is TGTGCCAGCAGCTTTGGGACAGGGGACCCCTATGGCTACACCTTC. It translates to CASSFGTGDPYGYTF. V gene TRBV7-3 combines with J gene TRBJ1-2, with 10 bases matching TRBD1. This CDR3 contains 15 residues. The germline CDR1 and CDR2 sequences are SGHTA and FQGTGA. V lost 3 bases and J lost 4; bases outside the gene matches: 5.

This clone was seen once. V usage is TRBV29-1 and J usage is TRBJ1-5, with TRBD1 as a possible D gene (5 bases). Trimming removed 6 bases at V and 3 bases at J, with 9 bases between. Germline V gene lookup returns CDR1 SQVTM and CDR2 ANQGSEA. The CDR3 extends over 12 amino acids. CDR3 sequence reads: CSVRDPNQPQHF. In nucleotides, the CDR3 is TGCAGCGTCCGGGACCCCAATCAGCCCCAGCATTTT. Full variable domain (rest looked up from reference TRBV29-1 and TRBJ1-5): SAVISQKPSRDICQRGTSLTIQCQVDSQVTMMFWYRQQPGQSLTLIATANQGSEATYESGFVIDKFPISRPNLTFSTLTVSNMSPEDSSIYLCSVRDPNQPQHFGDGTRLSIL.

The rearrangement links TRBV7-2 to TRBJ1-2; D is ambiguous. V lost 5 bases, J lost 8 bases, and 27 bases lay in between. This CDR3 spans 17 amino acids. From germline, CDR1 is SGHTA and CDR2 FQGNSA. CDR3 protein: CASSLLSQQADFRGYTF. Here the CDR3 DNA reads TGTGCCAGCAGCCTACTTTCGCAACAAGCTGACTTTCGCGGCTACACCTTC. Full variable domain (rest looked up from reference TRBV7-2 and TRBJ1-2): GAGVSQSPSNKVTEKGKDVELRCDPISGHTALYWYRQSLGQGLEFLIYFQGNSAPDKSGLPSDRFSAERTGGSVSTLTIQRTQQEDSAVYLCASSLLSQQADFRGYTFGSGTRLTVV.

This chain joins TRBV5-1 and TRBJ2-7, with 8 positions matching TRBD1. V shed 0 bases, J shed 3 bases, and the junction held 5 bases outside the gene matches. Germline V lookup: CDR1 SGHRS, CDR2 YFSETQ. The CDR3 has 15 amino acids. The CDR3 DNA is TGCGCCAGCAGCTTGGTTCCAGGGGGCGTCTACGAGCAGTACTTC. Translated: CASSLVPGGVYEQYF. The variable domain in full, with the rest retrieved from reference TRBV5-1 and TRBJ2-7, is KAGVTQTPRYLIKTRGQQVTLSCSPISGHRSVSWYQQTPGQGLQFLFEYFSETQRNKGNFPGRFSGRQFSNSRSEMNVSTLELGDSALYLCASSLVPGGVYEQYFGPGTRLTVT.

DNA for the CDR3: TGCGCCAGCAGCGAAACAGGGCCGAACACTGAAGCTTTCTTT. It encodes CASSETGPNTEAFF. The gene calls are TRBV10-2 and TRBJ1-1, with D perhaps matching TRBD1 (6 bases). The length of the CDR3 is 14 residues. Trimming stripped 6 bases from V and 1 base from J, with 12 bases between. Germline CDR1 and CDR2: WSHSY and SAAADI.

V gene TRBV2 combines with J gene TRBJ1-5; 7 nucleotides match TRBD1. This CDR3 has 13 amino acids. Germline CDR1 is SNHLY and CDR2 is FYNNEI. After removal of 8 bases from V and 5 bases from J, the junction contained 6 bases not matched to a gene. CDR3 loop: CASQGDSHQPQHF. The DNA of the CDR3 is TGTGCCAGCCAAGGGGACAGCCATCAGCCCCAGCATTTT.

The chain carries TRBV5-1 and TRBJ2-5; 9 bases are a match to TRBD2. Germline assignment: CDR1 SGHRS and CDR2 YFSETQ. With V trimmed by 0 bases and J by 5 bases, 8 bases remained unmatched. CDR3 length: 16 amino acids. The CDR3 protein is CASSLAALAGRETQYF. The DNA of the CDR3 is TGCGCCAGCAGCTTGGCCGCCCTAGCGGGGCGGGAGACCCAGTACTTC.